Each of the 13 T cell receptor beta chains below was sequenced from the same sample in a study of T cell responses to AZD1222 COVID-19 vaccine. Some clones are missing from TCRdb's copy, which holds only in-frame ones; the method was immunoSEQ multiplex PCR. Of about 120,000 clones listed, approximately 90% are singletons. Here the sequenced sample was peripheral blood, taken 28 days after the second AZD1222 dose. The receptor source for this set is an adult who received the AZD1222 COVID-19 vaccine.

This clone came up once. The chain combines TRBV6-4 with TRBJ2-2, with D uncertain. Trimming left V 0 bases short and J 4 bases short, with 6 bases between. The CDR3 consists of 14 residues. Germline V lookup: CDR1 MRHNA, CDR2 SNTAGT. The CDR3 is CASSDSSSTGELFF. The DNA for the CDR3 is TGTGCCAGCAGTGACTCTAGCAGCACCGGGGAGCTGTTTTTT.

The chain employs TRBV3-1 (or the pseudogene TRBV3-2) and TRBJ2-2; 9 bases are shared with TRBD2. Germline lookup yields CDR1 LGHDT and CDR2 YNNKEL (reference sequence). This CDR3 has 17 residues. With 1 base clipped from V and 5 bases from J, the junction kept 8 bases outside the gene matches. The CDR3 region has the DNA TGTGCCAGCAGCCAAGTACCAGCGGGGGGATTTACCGGGGAGCTGTTTTTT. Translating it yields CASSQVPAGGFTGELFF.

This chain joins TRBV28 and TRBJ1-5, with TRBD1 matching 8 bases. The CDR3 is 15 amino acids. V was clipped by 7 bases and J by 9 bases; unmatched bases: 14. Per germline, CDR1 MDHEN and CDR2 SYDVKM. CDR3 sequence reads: CASIRGGTGYLPQHF. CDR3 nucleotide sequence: TGTGCCAGCATCCGAGGGGGGACAGGATACTTGCCCCAGCATTTT. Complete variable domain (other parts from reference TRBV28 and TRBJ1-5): DVKVTQSSRYLVKRTGEKVFLECVQDMDHENMFWYRQDPGLGLRLIYFSYDVKMKEKGDIPEGYSVSREKKERFSLILESASTNQTSMYLCASIRGGTGYLPQHFGDGTRLSIL.

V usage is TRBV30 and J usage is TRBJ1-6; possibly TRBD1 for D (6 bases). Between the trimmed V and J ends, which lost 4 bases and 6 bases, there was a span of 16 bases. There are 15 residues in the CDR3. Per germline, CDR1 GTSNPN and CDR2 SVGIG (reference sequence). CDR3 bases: TGTGCCTGGACAGGGGCGTTGTGGGGTAATTCACCCCTCCACTTT. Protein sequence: CAWTGALWGNSPLHF.

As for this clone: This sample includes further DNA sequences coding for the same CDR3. CDR3 residues: CSVEVTETYEQYF. The CDR3 DNA reads TGCAGCGTTGAGGTAACAGAGACCTACGAGCAGTACTTC. The chain uses TRBV29-1 and TRBJ2-7, with D unclear. The CDR3 is made up of 13 amino acids. Germline V CDR1 and CDR2: SQVTM, ANQGSEA. Deletions cut 3 bases from V and 2 bases from J, with 11 bases between.

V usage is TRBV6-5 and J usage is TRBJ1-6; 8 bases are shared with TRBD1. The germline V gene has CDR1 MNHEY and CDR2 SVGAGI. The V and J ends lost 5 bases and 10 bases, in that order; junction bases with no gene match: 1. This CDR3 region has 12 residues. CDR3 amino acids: CASSRQGSPLHF. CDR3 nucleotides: TGTGCCAGCAGTAGACAGGGGTCACCCCTCCACTTT.

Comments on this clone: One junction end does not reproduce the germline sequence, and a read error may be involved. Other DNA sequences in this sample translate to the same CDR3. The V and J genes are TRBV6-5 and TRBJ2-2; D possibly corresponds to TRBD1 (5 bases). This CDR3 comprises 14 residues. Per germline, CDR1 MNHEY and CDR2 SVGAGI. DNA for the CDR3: TGCGCCAGCAGTTCACTCCAGGGTACCGGGGAGCTGTTTTTT. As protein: CASSSLQGTGELFF.

The CDR3 DNA reads TGTGCCAGCAGCTTAAGGGAGACCCAGTACTTC. It specifies CASSLRETQYF. The chain joins TRBV11-3 to TRBJ2-5; D not resolved. V lost 2 bases to trimming and J lost 5 bases, with 3 bases between them. Germline V lookup: CDR1 SGHNT, CDR2 YENEEA. The length of the CDR3 is 11 residues.

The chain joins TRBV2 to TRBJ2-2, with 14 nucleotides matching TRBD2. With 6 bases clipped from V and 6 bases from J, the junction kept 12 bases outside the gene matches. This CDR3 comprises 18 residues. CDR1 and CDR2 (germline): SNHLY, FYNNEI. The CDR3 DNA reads TGTGCCAGCAGATTTCGGACTAGCGGGGGGAGGGTTTCCGGGGAGCTGTTTTTT. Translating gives CASRFRTSGGRVSGELFF. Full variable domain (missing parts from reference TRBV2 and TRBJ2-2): EPEVTQTPSHQVTQMGQEVILRCVPISNHLYFYWYRQILGQKVEFLVSFYNNEISEKSEIFDDQFSVERPDGSNFTLKIRSTKLEDSAMYFCASRFRTSGGRVSGELFFGEGSRLTVL.

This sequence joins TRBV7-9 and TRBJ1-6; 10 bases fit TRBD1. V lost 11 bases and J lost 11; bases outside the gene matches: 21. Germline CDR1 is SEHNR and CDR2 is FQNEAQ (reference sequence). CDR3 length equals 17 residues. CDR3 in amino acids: CAGSRLGQGLDETPLHF. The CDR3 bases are TGTGCCGGTTCTAGACTGGGACAGGGGCTTGATGAAACACCCCTCCACTTT.

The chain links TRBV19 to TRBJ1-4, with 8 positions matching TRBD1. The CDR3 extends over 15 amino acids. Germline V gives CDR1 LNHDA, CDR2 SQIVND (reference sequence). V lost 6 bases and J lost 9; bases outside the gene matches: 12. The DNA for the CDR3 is TGTGCCAGTAGCACGACCGGGACAGGCGGGCAAAAACTGTTTTTT. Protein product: CASSTTGTGGQKLFF.

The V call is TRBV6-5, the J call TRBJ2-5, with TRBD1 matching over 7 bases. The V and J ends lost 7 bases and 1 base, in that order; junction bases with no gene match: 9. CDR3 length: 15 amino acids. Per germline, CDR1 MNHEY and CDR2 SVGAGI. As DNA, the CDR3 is TGTGCCAGCACCTTTTCCTCAGGGGGCCAAGAGACCCAGTACTTC. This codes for CASTFSSGGQETQYF.

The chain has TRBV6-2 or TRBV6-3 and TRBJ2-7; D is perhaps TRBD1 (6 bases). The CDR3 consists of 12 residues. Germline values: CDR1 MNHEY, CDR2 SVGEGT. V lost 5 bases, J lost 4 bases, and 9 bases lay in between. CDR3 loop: CASSRTVYEQYF. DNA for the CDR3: TGTGCCAGCAGTCGGACAGTGTACGAGCAGTACTTC.